This TCR beta chain was documented in a study of CD4 T cells in relation to SARS-CoV-2 and coronaviruses. Study background: Crossreactive spike epitopes shared across donors were mapped to their HLA restriction. Study conclusions and caveats: Compared with monoreactive clones, crossreactive clones showed significantly weaker SARS-CoV-2 expansion. In around two thirds of donors, memory CD4+ clonotypes crossrecognized SARS-CoV-2 and at least one common cold coronavirus spike.

Worth noting for this clone: What it recognizes is unknown.

Naive and memory CD4+ T cell DNA was deep-sequenced without culture. Repertoires were generated with immunoSEQ multiplex PCR, while TCRdb's copy carries only in-frame clones and drops some. Here the sample spans approximately 50,000 clones, about 91% being singletons. This CDR3 has 15 amino acids. Per the germline V gene, CDR1 is SEHNR and CDR2 is FQNEAQ (reference sequence). V lost 5 bases to trimming and J lost 6 bases; unmatched junction nucleotides: 12. Source material: naive CD4+ T cells from PBMCs. Regarding subset: naive CD4+ T cells isolated by negative enrichment. The chain links TRBV7-9 to TRBJ2-7; 8 bases map to TRBD1. The source is an adult with COVID-19. The CDR3 is CASSLRGRTGSEQYF. The DNA of the CDR3 is TGTGCCAGCAGCCTTAGGGGTAGGACAGGGAGCGAGCAGTACTTC. Supplemented by reference TRBV7-9 and TRBJ2-7, the full variable domain reads DTGVSQNPRHKITKRGQNVTFRCDPISEHNRLYWYRQTLGQGPEFLTYFQNEAQLEKSRLLSDRFSAERPKGSFSTLEIQRTEQGDSAMYLCASSLRGRTGSEQYFGPGTRLTVT.